Below, one T cell receptor (beta chain) is given with its context. The antigen is undetermined. Autoimmune disease history or systemic immunosuppression was exclusionary. V was cut by 5 bases and J by 0 bases, with 10 bases left in between. Germline CDR1 is SGHDN and CDR2 is FVKESK. This CDR3 has 15 residues. This sample is drawn from a study of OX40 agonist ivuxolimab in advanced cancers. Generated by immunoSEQ multiplex PCR, the TCRdb table keeps only in-frame clones and is missing some. The table records some 70,000 clones, 70% to 90% of them present only once. Study findings and constraints: Partial responders at 0.1-3.0 mg/kg had among the lowest clonal expansion. Determination of antigen specificity was not performed for the expanded peripheral T cells.

The specimen was CD4+ or CD8+ T cells sorted from blood, collected in a trial of the OX40 agonist ivuxolimab. The clonotype was recovered from an adult with an advanced solid tumor such as melanoma, head and neck, liver or kidney cancer. The chain couples TRBV14 to TRBJ1-4; D is possibly TRBD1 (5 bases). Here the CDR3 DNA reads TGTGCCAGCAGCAGGGACCTTGCAACTAATGAAAAACTGTTTTTT. It encodes CASSRDLATNEKLFF.